Reported below is one TCR beta chain. Per the original data handling: Researchers report that nucleated cell counts were estimated from reference gene primer amplification. Libraries were prepared by immunoSEQ multiplex PCR; TCRdb keeps only in-frame clonotypes and omits some of them. The DNA gave D and trimming, while V, J and clone size come from that table. This table has 200,000 to 300,000 clones, roughly 86% appearing once. This sample was included in a study of blood T cell repertoires in COVID-19. Study-level background: Acute and convalescent COVID-19 specimens originated in the United States, Italy and Spain.

J was trimmed by 5 bases and V by 4 bases; bases with no gene match: 9. The V gene's germline CDR1 is SGHNT and CDR2 YYREEE (reference sequence). The CDR3 covers 14 residues. This chain uses TRBV5-4 with TRBJ2-7; the match to TRBD2 covers 7 bases. The sample comprised PBMCs or T cells enriched from blood (not recorded which). This TCR was recovered from a woman between 40 and 50 years old with acute COVID-19. This CDR3 is CASSPRTSFNEQYF. The CDR3 DNA sequence: TGTGCCAGCAGCCCGCGGACTAGTTTTAACGAGCAGTACTTC.